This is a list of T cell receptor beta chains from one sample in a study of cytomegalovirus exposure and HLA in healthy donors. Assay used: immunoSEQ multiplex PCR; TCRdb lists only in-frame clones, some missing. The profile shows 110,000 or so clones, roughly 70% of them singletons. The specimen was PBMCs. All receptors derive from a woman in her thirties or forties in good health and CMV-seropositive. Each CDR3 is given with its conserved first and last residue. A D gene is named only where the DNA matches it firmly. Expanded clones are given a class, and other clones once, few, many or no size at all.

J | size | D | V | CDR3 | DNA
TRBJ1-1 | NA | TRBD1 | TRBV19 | CASGGTGWKGAFF | TGTGCCAGTGGTGGGACAGGGTGGAAGGGGGCTTTCTTT
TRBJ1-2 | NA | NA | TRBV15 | CATSRDLFGYTF | TGTGCCACCAGCAGAGATCTTTTTGGCTACACCTTC
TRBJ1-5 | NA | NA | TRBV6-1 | CASRTGLIGNQPQHF | TGTGCCAGCAGAACAGGGCTGATAGGCAATCAGCCCCAGCATTTT
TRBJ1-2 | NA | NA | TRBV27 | CASSFGRANYGYTF | TGTGCCAGCAGTTTCGGCAGGGCTAACTATGGCTACACCTTC
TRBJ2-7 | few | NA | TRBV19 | CASMGPGPPYEQYF | TGTGCCAGTATGGGGCCAGGCCCACCCTACGAGCAGTACTTC
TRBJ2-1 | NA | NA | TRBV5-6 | CASSLTGTPRLNEQFF | TGTGCCAGCAGCTTAACCGGGACACCGAGGCTCAATGAGCAGTTCTTC
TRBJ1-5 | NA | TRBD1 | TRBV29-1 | CSVEDQGAGQPQHF | TGCAGCGTTGAAGATCAGGGGGCAGGGCAGCCCCAGCATTTT
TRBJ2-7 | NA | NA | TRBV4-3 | CASSQDRRSYEQYF | TGCGCCAGCAGCCAAGATCGGAGGTCCTACGAGCAGTACTTC
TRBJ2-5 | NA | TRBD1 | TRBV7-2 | CASSPFDRGRETQYF | TGTGCCAGCAGCCCTTTCGACAGGGGTAGGGAGACCCAGTACTTC
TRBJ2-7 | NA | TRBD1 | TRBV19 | CASSNDRGSEQYF | TGTGCCAGTAGTAACGACAGGGGCAGCGAGCAGTACTTC
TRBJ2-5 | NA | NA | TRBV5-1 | CASSAQVGETQYF | TGCGCCAGCAGCGCCCAGGTTGGTGAGACCCAGTACTTC
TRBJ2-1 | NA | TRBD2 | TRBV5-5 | CASSRTSGGYNEQFF | TGTGCCAGCAGCCGAACTAGCGGGGGATACAATGAGCAGTTCTTC
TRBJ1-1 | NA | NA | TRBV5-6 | CASSSRNTEAFF | TGTGCCAGCAGCTCTCGGAACACTGAAGCTTTCTTT
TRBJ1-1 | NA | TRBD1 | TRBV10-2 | CASRTTGGTEAFF | TGCGCCAGCAGAACGACAGGGGGCACTGAAGCTTTCTTT
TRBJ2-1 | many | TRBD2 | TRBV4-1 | CASSQAGGHNEQFF | TGCGCCAGCAGCCAAGCGGGAGGGCACAATGAGCAGTTCTTC